The sequence of this T cell receptor (beta chain) was determined in a study of patients and donors after allogeneic stem cell transplantation. Per germline, CDR1 SEHNR and CDR2 FQNEAQ (reference sequence). V was cut by 6 bases and J by 12 bases, with 12 bases left in between. The CDR3 length is 11 residues. TCRdb re-called the RT-PCR reads with MiXCR, one entry per CDR3 protein. The sample consists of about 57,000 distinct CDR3 sequences, 10% to 15% of them appearing once. Sequences were obtained from blood, either unsorted or a sorted T cell fraction (not recorded which). The sequence came from a human donor who was either an allogeneic HSCT recipient or a stem cell or donor lymphocyte infusion donor (not recorded which). It is not recorded whose cells these are; they may come from a transplant donor. The chain uses TRBV7-9 and TRBJ2-1; possible D gene TRBD2, 5 bases. CDR3 region: CASRRGPSQFF. The CDR3 DNA reads as TGTGCCAGCAGACGCGGGCCTTCGCAGTTCTTC.